These T cell receptor beta chains were read from a single sample in a study of brain T cells in children with intractable seizures. The protocol was immunoSEQ multiplex PCR, while the TCRdb copy is restricted to in-frame clones and leaves out a portion. Here the sample spans about 340,000 clones, over 85% being singletons. Sequencing used peripheral blood, obtained roughly 5 months after surgery. All receptors come from a boy under two years old with tuberous sclerosis and intractable seizures. CDR3s include the opening cysteine and the closing phenylalanine or tryptophan. The D gene is left open where the match is weak. Some rows have no size entry. The others give once, few or many, or a class for an expanded clone.

D	size	V	J	DNA	CDR3
-	-	TRBV19	TRBJ1-1	TGTGCCAGTAGTGTCGGCCTGGTTAATACTGAAGCTTTCTTT	CASSVGLVNTEAFF
TRBD1	-	TRBV11-3	TRBJ2-2	TGTGCCAGCAGCCTGACAGGGGTGACGAACACCGGGGAGCTGTTTTTT	CASSLTGVTNTGELFF
-	-	TRBV6-1	TRBJ1-2	TGTGCCAGCAGTGAAGAACCGGGCCGTGTCTATGGCTACACCTTC	CASSEEPGRVYGYTF
-	-	TRBV4-1	TRBJ2-5	TGCGCCAGCAGCCAAGAGGGGGTACGTGGGACCCAGTACTTC	CASSQEGVRGTQYF
TRBD2	-	TRBV24-1	TRBJ2-2	TGTGCCACCAGTGATTTGGACGGGAGGGAGGCCGGGGAGCTGTTTTTT	CATSDLDGREAGELFF
-	-	TRBV3-1/TRBV3-2	TRBJ2-7	TGTGCCAGCAGCCAAGATGTAGCCTCCTCCTACGAGCAGTACTTC	CASSQDVASSYEQYF
TRBD1	-	TRBV7-6	TRBJ2-7	TGTGCCAGCAGCTTAGGGCAGGGGGTTTCCTACGAGCAGTACTTC	CASSLGQGVSYEQYF
-	-	TRBV6-5	TRBJ2-7	TGTGCCAGCAGTTACTCGAGGGACACCTACGAGCAGTACTTC	CASSYSRDTYEQYF
-	-	TRBV20-1	TRBJ1-1	TGCAGTGCTAGTCGGGGTGTCACTGAAGCTTTCTTT	CSASRGVTEAFF
-	-	TRBV18	TRBJ1-2	TGTGCCAGCTCACCAGGCCCAGGGGACAACTATGGCTACACCTTC	CASSPGPGDNYGYTF
TRBD2	-	TRBV7-8	TRBJ2-1	TGTGCCAGCAGCTTAGCAGCGGGAGTGGCTGGTGAGCAGTTCTTC	CASSLAAGVAGEQFF
-	-	TRBV5-6	TRBJ1-3	TGTGCCAGCAGCTTTTTAGGGTTCTCCTCTGGAAACACCATATATTTT	CASSFLGFSSGNTIYF
TRBD2	-	TRBV5-1	TRBJ2-7	TGCGCCAGCAGCTTGACTAGCGGATACTACGAGCAGTACTTC	CASSLTSGYYEQYF
-	-	TRBV5-1	TRBJ1-4	TGCGCCAGCACCCAATCGGGTACAACTAATGAAAAACTGTTTTTT	CASTQSGTTNEKLFF
TRBD2	-	TRBV7-8	TRBJ2-7	TGTGCCAGCAGCCCTGGGAGCGGGAGTGCGTACGAGCAGTACTTC	CASSPGSGSAYEQYF
-	-	TRBV28	TRBJ1-1	TGTGCCAGCAGTTTATCCCCTTTTAGACAGGTTGAAGCTTTCTTT	CASSLSPFRQVEAFF
-	-	TRBV28	TRBJ2-1	TGTGCCAGCAGTCCCCCAGGGTCCTACAATGAGCAGTTCTTC	CASSPPGSYNEQFF
-	-	TRBV9	TRBJ2-1	TGTGCCAGCAGCGTAGATGGGGTCGATGAGCAGTTCTTC	CASSVDGVDEQFF
-	-	TRBV30	TRBJ1-1	TGTGCCTGGAGTGTACGGGGGTGGGGGAACACTGAAGCTTTCTTT	CAWSVRGWGNTEAFF
-	-	TRBV9	TRBJ2-7	TGTGCCAGCAGCCCCCGGGACAACTTCTGGTACGAGCAGTACTTC	CASSPRDNFWYEQYF
-	-	TRBV7-9	TRBJ2-7	TGTGCCAGCAGCTTATACCGGGGGCGATTCTACGAGCAGTACTTC	CASSLYRGRFYEQYF
-	-	TRBV6-5	TRBJ2-3	TGTGCCACTCAACCCGGGCCCTACACAGATACGCAGTATTTT	CATQPGPYTDTQYF
-	once	TRBV6-5	TRBJ2-1	TGTGCCAGCAGTTCCGGGACTTACAATGAGCAGTTCTTC	CASSSGTYNEQFF
TRBD1	-	TRBV15	TRBJ2-7	TGTGCCACCAGCATGGCACCGGGACAGGGACCTCCCGAGCAGTACTTC	CATSMAPGQGPPEQYF
-	-	TRBV6-2/TRBV6-3	TRBJ2-1	TGTGCCAGCAGCATGGTGCGGGGCTCCTACAATGAGCAGTTCTTC	CASSMVRGSYNEQFF
-	-	TRBV23-1	TRBJ2-7	TGCGCCAGCAGTCGAAGGCGGGACCTCTACGAGCAGTACTTC	CASSRRRDLYEQYF
-	-	TRBV5-8	TRBJ1-1	TGTGCCACACGGAGGGGGGTAGGGACTGAAGCTTTCTTT	CATRRGVGTEAFF
-	-	TRBV15	TRBJ2-6	TGTGCCACCAGCAGAGACATCTCTGGGGCCAACGTCCTGACTTTC	CATSRDISGANVLTF
TRBD1	-	TRBV4-1	TRBJ2-4	TGCGCCAGCAGCCAAAGAGGCGGGACAGGGAAGGACATTCAGTACTTC	CASSQRGGTGKDIQYF
TRBD1	-	TRBV25-1	TRBJ1-2	TGTGCCAGCAGACGACCGGGACAGGGTAATGGCTACACCTTC	CASRRPGQGNGYTF
-	-	TRBV7-2	TRBJ2-3	TGTGCCAGCAGCTTAGTTCGGGGGGCCTGGACAGATACGCAGTATTTT	CASSLVRGAWTDTQYF
-	-	TRBV7-2	TRBJ2-1	TGTGCCAGCAGCCCCTATCGGGGAAATGAGCAGTTCTTC	CASSPYRGNEQFF
TRBD2	-	TRBV11-3	TRBJ2-1	TGTGCCAGCAGCACCGGACTAGCGGTCTACAATGAGCAGTTCTTC	CASSTGLAVYNEQFF
-	-	TRBV5-1	TRBJ2-7	TGCGCCAGCAGCCTGAGGGTGTCCTACGAGCAGTACTTC	CASSLRVSYEQYF
TRBD2	-	TRBV6-4	TRBJ2-1	TGTGCCAGCAGTGACTCGACTAGCGGGAGCAATGAGCAGTTCTTC	CASSDSTSGSNEQFF
TRBD2	-	TRBV5-1	TRBJ2-5	TGCGCCAGCAGCTTGTCGACTAGCGGGAGTGAAGAGACCCAGTACTTC	CASSLSTSGSEETQYF
-	-	TRBV7-3	TRBJ1-1	TGTGCCAGCAGCTTAAGACCGGGGGCAGGAGATGAAGCTTTCTTT	CASSLRPGAGDEAFF
TRBD1	once	TRBV7-3	TRBJ2-1	TGTGCCAGCAGCTTCCCCGGGACAGGGCGGGATGAGCAGTTCTTC	CASSFPGTGRDEQFF
-	-	TRBV20-1	TRBJ2-7	TGCAGTGCTAGTGACTCGGGATGGGACTACGAGCAGTACTTC	CSASDSGWDYEQYF
-	-	TRBV5-5	TRBJ1-2	TGTGCCAGCAGTATGAGTTTGGAGAATACTAACTATGGCTACACCTTC	CASSMSLENTNYGYTF
-	-	TRBV19	TRBJ1-6	TGTGCCAGTAGTATTAATAATTCACCCCTCCACTTT	CASSINNSPLHF
-	-	TRBV24-1	TRBJ2-3	TGTGCCACCAGTGATCAACTGGAGGATAGCGGAAACACAGATACGCAGTATTTT	CATSDQLEDSGNTDTQYF
TRBD1	-	TRBV30	TRBJ1-2	TGTGCCTGGAGTGTACAGGGGGTTGGCTATGGCTACACCTTC	CAWSVQGVGYGYTF